These T cell receptor beta chains were read from a single sample in a study of T cells in Graves' hyperthyroidism and ophthalmopathy. TCRdb itself ran the multiplex PCR reads through MiXCR, one entry per CDR3 protein. Of 300,000 to 400,000 distinct CDR3 sequences detected, around 13% appear once; the ten largest clones hold about 20%. Sequencing used blood. The receptors shown here come from a woman under 40 with Graves' ophthalmopathy. CDR3s include the opening cysteine and the closing phenylalanine or tryptophan. D genes are given only for firm matches. Expanded clones get a size class; other rows say once, few or many, or leave the size out.

many,TRBJ1-2,TRBV28,TRBD1,TGTGCCAGCAGTTTATCCGGGACAGCAAGGAACTATGGCTACACCTTC,CASSLSGTARNYGYTF
many,TRBJ2-1,TRBV27,.,TGTGCCAGCGGCCTCCAATCAGTCGTCCCCTACAATGAGCAGTTCTTC,CASGLQSVVPYNEQFF
.,TRBJ1-5,TRBV15,.,TGTGCCACCAGCAGAGAACGAGAGACCCTCTATCAGCCCCAGCATTTT,CATSRERETLYQPQHF
many,TRBJ2-2,TRBV11-2,.,TGTGCCAGCAGCTTAAGGGGGGGGGGCCCCACCGGGGAGCTGTTTTTT,CASSLRGGGPTGELFF
.,TRBJ2-1,TRBV19,.,TGTGCCGGTAGTATTGGTCGGGACCCCGGGCAGCTAAATTACAATGAGCAGTTCTTC,CAGSIGRDPGQLNYNEQFF
many,TRBJ2-1,TRBV9,TRBD1,TGTGCCAGCAGCGAGCGGACAGGAGACTACAATGAGCAGTTCTTC,CASSERTGDYNEQFF
many,TRBJ1-1,TRBV7-2,TRBD1,TGTGCCAGCAGCGGGGCGGACAGGCTTCACGAAGCTTTCTTT,CASSGADRLHEAFF
.,TRBJ2-1,TRBV19,TRBD2,TGTGCCAGTAGTCCAGGGGGAGTACTAGCGGGGGATTACAATGAGCAGTTCTTC,CASSPGGVLAGDYNEQFF
many,TRBJ1-2,TRBV15,.,TGTGCCACCAGCAGACCCTCTGACATTAACTATGGCTACACCTTC,CATSRPSDINYGYTF
.,TRBJ1-3,TRBV6-5,.,TGTGCCAGCAGTTACTCACGGACCTTGACCGGAAACACCATATATTTT,CASSYSRTLTGNTIYF
.,TRBJ2-7,TRBV6-1,TRBD1,TGTGCCAGCAAGGGTAGCGCAGGGGGTTCCTACGAGCAGTACTTC,CASKGSAGGSYEQYF
many,TRBJ2-4,TRBV7-2,TRBD2,TGTGCCAGCAGCTTAAGCGGGGGAATAGCCAAAAACATTCAGTACTTC,CASSLSGGIAKNIQYF
.,TRBJ1-1,TRBV6-1,.,TGTGCCTCCCTAGTGGGGAACACTGAAGCTTTCTTT,CASLVGNTEAFF
many,TRBJ2-5,TRBV6-1,.,TGTGCCAGCAGTGAAACCCGTTCCAGGGCCGGGTCCCAGTACTTC,CASSETRSRAGSQYF
few,TRBJ1-1,TRBV9,.,TGTGCCAGCAGCGTTCTAACGGGTTCTGAAGCTTTCTTT,CASSVLTGSEAFF
many,TRBJ1-1,TRBV28,.,TGTGCCAGCAGTTTTGACTTGAACACTGAAGCTTTCTTT,CASSFDLNTEAFF
few,TRBJ2-7,TRBV20-1,TRBD1,TGCAGTGCTAGACCCCCGGGACAGGGTATTTACGAGCAGTACTTC,CSARPPGQGIYEQYF
many,TRBJ1-1,TRBV6-1,TRBD1,TGTGCCAGCAGATCACAGGGGACCAGGACTGAAGCTTTCTTT,CASRSQGTRTEAFF
many,TRBJ2-1,TRBV3-1,TRBD2,TGTGCCAGCAGCCTCGCTAGCGGGGGAACGGGGTTGAATGAGCAGTTCTTC,CASSLASGGTGLNEQFF
.,TRBJ1-2,TRBV6-1,TRBD1,TGTGCCAGCAGCCCGTCATGGACAGGGAATGGCTACACCTTC,CASSPSWTGNGYTF
many,TRBJ2-3,TRBV5-1,TRBD1,TGCGCCAGCAGCCTGACAGGGGGCCGAGGGGATACGCAGTATTTT,CASSLTGGRGDTQYF
many,TRBJ1-2,TRBV12-3/TRBV12-4,TRBD1,TGTGCCAGCAGCCCTCGGGGACAGGGAGGAGAGTATGGCTACACCTTC,CASSPRGQGGEYGYTF
many,TRBJ1-5,TRBV20-1,.,TGCAGTGCTAGAGATCGCCAGGGCTGGCAGCCCCAGCATTTT,CSARDRQGWQPQHF
few,TRBJ1-1,TRBV6-1,TRBD1,TGTGCCAGCTTAGACAGGGCGGGGAACACTGAAGCTTTCTTT,CASLDRAGNTEAFF
few,TRBJ1-2,TRBV18,.,TGTGCCAGCTCACCACTAGAAAAACAGATTCAGACCTATGGCTACACCTTC,CASSPLEKQIQTYGYTF
.,TRBJ2-2,TRBV24-1,TRBD2,TGTGCCACCAGTGATTGGGCTAGCGGGGGGGCTGGCGGGGAGCTGTTTTTT,CATSDWASGGAGGELFF
many,TRBJ2-1,TRBV19,TRBD2,TGTGCCAGTAACCGAATGTTACTAGCGGATGAGCAGTTCTTC,CASNRMLLADEQFF
many,TRBJ1-1,TRBV6-4,.,TGTGCCAGCAGTGCCTCTACGGCGAACACTGAAGCTTTCTTT,CASSASTANTEAFF
.,TRBJ1-6,TRBV27,.,TGTGCCAGCAGCCCCCGGTCGTTGGCCAGAAGCTCCTATAATTCACCCCTCCACTTT,CASSPRSLARSSYNSPLHF
.,TRBJ1-5,TRBV10-3,.,TGTGCCATCAGTGCAGGGAATCAGCCCCAGCATTTT,CAISAGNQPQHF
many,TRBJ2-2,TRBV19,TRBD1,TGTGCCAGTAAATCCAGGGGGCAGAACACCGGGGAGCTGTTTTTT,CASKSRGQNTGELFF
.,TRBJ2-5,TRBV5-1,.,TGCGCCAGCAGCTTAAAGTTAGGCCAGGGTTTAGAGACCCAGTACTTC,CASSLKLGQGLETQYF
many,TRBJ2-3,TRBV7-3,.,TGTGCCAGCAGCCCCCTGGGTGGGGGGGCGTCAGATACGCAGTATTTT,CASSPLGGGASDTQYF
many,TRBJ2-4,TRBV6-1,.,TGTGCCAGCAGTGAATTTAGTTTCTTAGCCAAAAACATTCAGTACTTC,CASSEFSFLAKNIQYF
once,TRBJ1-1,TRBV5-5,.,TGTGCCAGCCGCAACCGGGAGGGCTCTGAAGCTTTCTTT,CASRNREGSEAFF
many,TRBJ2-2,TRBV24-1,.,TGTGCCACCAGTGATCACTCTGCCGGGGAGCTGTTTTTT,CATSDHSAGELFF
many,TRBJ1-6,TRBV5-1,TRBD1,TGCGCCAGCAGCCTGGAAACCACCCGGACAGGATATAATTCACCCCTCCACTTT,CASSLETTRTGYNSPLHF
.,TRBJ2-7,TRBV13,.,TGTGCCAGCAGCACCGAGGGATACAAGCAGTACTTC,CASSTEGYKQYF
few,TRBJ1-6,TRBV18,.,TGTGCCAGCTCCGACATGGGGAATAATTCACCCCTCCACTTT,CASSDMGNNSPLHF
many,TRBJ1-4,TRBV28,TRBD1,TGTGCCAGCAGTCCCGAACAGGGGGCGGTTACTAATGAAAAACTGTTTTTT,CASSPEQGAVTNEKLFF
many,TRBJ2-1,TRBV5-6,TRBD1,TGTGCGACGGGACAGTCCTACAATGAGCAGTTCTTC,CATGQSYNEQFF
few,TRBJ2-2,TRBV9,.,TGTGCCAGCAGCGCAGGGGTCGGGGAGCTGTTTTTT,CASSAGVGELFF
many,TRBJ2-1,TRBV2,.,TGTGCCAGCAGGGACAGCTCCTACAATGAGCAGTTCTTC,CASRDSSYNEQFF
many,TRBJ2-7,TRBV6-2/TRBV6-3,.,TGTGCCAGCAGGTCCAGGGATAGGTACGAGCAGTACTTC,CASRSRDRYEQYF
.,TRBJ2-7,TRBV15,.,TGTGCCACCAGCAGACCGTACTACGAGCAGTACTTC,CATSRPYYEQYF
many,TRBJ1-1,TRBV28,TRBD1,TGTGCCAGCAGCCGCGTGGGACAGACCACTGAAGCTTTCTTT,CASSRVGQTTEAFF
.,TRBJ1-5,TRBV4-1,TRBD1,TGCGCCAGCAGCCAAGATGGTGGGACAGGGAATCAGCCCCAGCATTTT,CASSQDGGTGNQPQHF
.,TRBJ2-1,TRBV27,.,TGTGCCACGCTGCGAAACAATGAGCAGTTCTTC,CATLRNNEQFF
.,TRBJ1-6,TRBV6-1,.,TGTGCCAGCAAAAGTTCCGGACAGAACTATAATTCACCCCTCCACTTT,CASKSSGQNYNSPLHF
few,TRBJ2-3,TRBV12-3/TRBV12-4,.,TGTGCCAGCAGTCACACAGGCACAGATACGCAGTATTTT,CASSHTGTDTQYF
few,TRBJ1-3,TRBV20-1,.,TGCAGTGCTAGTTTCGGGTCCTCGGGAAACACCATATATTTT,CSASFGSSGNTIYF
many,TRBJ2-7,TRBV6-5,.,TGTGCCAGCAGTTATGAAGGTTGGTACGAGCAGTACTTC,CASSYEGWYEQYF
many,TRBJ2-2,TRBV20-1,.,TGCAGCGCAAGGCAATCTCGCGGGGGCAACACCGGGGAGCTGTTTTTT,CSARQSRGGNTGELFF
many,TRBJ1-3,TRBV30,.,TGTGCCTGGAGCAAACTGGGAAACACCATATATTTT,CAWSKLGNTIYF